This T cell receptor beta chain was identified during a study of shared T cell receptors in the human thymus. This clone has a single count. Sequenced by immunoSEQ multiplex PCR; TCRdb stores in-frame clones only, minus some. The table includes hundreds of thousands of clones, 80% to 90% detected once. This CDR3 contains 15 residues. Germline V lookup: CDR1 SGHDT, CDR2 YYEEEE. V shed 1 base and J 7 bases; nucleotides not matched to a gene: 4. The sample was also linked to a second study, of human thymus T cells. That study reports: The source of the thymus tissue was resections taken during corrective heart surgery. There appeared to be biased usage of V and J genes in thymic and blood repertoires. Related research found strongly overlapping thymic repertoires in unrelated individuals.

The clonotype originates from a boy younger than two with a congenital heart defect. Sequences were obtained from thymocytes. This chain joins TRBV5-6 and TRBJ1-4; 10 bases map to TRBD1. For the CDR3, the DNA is TGTGCCAGCAGCTTGAGGGGGACAGGGGTTGAAAAACTGTTTTTT. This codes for CASSLRGTGVEKLFF.